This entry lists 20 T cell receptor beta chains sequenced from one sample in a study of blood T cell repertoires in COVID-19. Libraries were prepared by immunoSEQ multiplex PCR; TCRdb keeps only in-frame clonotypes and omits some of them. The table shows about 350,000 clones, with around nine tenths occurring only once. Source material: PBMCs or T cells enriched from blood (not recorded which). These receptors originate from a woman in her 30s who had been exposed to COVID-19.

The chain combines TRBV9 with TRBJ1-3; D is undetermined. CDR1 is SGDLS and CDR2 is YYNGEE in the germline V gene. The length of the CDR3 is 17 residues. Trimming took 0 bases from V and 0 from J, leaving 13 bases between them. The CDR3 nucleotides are TGTGCCAGCAGCGTAGCTACCTCGAGGGCCTCTGGAAACACCATATATTTT. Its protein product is CASSVATSRASGNTIYF.

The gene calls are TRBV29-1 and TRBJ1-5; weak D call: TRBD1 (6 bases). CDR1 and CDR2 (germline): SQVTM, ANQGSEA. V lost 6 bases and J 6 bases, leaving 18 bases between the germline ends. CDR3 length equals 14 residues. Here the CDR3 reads CSVLTGGFGQPQHF. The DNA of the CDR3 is TGCAGCGTCCTCACGGGGGGCTTCGGTCAGCCCCAGCATTTT.

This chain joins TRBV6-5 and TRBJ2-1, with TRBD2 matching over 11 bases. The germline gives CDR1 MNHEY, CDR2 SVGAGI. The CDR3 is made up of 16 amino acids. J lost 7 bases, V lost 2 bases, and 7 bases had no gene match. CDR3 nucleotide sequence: TGTGCCAGCAGTTACCCCCGACTAGCGGGAAGGAATGAGCAGTTCTTC. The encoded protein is CASSYPRLAGRNEQFF.

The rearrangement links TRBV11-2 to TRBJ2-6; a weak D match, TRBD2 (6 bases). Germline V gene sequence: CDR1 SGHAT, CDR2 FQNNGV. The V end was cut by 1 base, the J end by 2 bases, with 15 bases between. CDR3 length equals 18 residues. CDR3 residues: CASSLGPLGGAGANVLTF. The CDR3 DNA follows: TGTGCCAGCAGCTTAGGCCCTCTTGGAGGGGCTGGGGCCAACGTCCTGACTTTC.

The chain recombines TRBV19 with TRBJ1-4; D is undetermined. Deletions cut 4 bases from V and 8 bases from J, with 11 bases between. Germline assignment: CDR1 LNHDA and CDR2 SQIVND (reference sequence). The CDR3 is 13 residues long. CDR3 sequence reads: CASSTNRGEKLFF. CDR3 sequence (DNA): TGTGCCAGTAGTACTAACCGAGGGGAAAAACTGTTTTTT.

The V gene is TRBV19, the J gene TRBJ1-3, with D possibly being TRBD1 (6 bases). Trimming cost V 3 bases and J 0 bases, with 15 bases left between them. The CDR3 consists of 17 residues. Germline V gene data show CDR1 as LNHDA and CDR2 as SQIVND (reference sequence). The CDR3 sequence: CASSIHRDTTSGNTIYF. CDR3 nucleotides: TGTGCCAGTAGTATTCATCGGGACACGACCTCTGGAAACACCATATATTTT.

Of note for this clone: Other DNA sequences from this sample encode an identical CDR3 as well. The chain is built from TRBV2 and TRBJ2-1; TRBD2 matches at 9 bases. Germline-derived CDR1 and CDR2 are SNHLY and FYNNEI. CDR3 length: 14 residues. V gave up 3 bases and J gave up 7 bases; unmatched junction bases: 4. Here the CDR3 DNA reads TGTGCCAGCAGTGAGCGGGAGGGCCGGAATGAGCAGTTCTTC. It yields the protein CASSEREGRNEQFF. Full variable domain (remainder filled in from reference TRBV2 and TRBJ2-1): EPEVTQTPSHQVTQMGQEVILRCVPISNHLYFYWYRQILGQKVEFLVSFYNNEISEKSEIFDDQFSVERPDGSNFTLKIRSTKLEDSAMYFCASSEREGRNEQFFGPGTRLTVL.

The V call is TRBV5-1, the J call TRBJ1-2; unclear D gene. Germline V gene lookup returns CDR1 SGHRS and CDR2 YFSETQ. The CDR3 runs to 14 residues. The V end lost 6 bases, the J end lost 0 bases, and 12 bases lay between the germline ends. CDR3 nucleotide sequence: TGCGCCAGCAACCGGGGAGCCTCTAACTATGGCTACACCTTC. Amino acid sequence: CASNRGASNYGYTF. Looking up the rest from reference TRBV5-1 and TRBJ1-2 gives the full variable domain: KAGVTQTPRYLIKTRGQQVTLSCSPISGHRSVSWYQQTPGQGLQFLFEYFSETQRNKGNFPGRFSGRQFSNSRSEMNVSTLELGDSALYLCASNRGASNYGYTFGSGTRLTVV.

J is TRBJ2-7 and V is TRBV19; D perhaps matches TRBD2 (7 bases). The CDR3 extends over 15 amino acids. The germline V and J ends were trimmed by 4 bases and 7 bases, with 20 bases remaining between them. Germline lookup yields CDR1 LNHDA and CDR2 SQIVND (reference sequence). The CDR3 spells CASSNRTRRGGEQYF. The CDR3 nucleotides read TGTGCCAGTAGTAATCGGACCCGGAGGGGGGGTGAGCAGTACTTC.

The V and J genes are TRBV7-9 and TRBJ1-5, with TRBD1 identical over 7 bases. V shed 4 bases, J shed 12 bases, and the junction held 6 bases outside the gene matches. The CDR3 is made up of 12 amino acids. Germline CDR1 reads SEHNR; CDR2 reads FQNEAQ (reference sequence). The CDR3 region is CASSSPGTDQHF. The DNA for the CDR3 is TGTGCCAGCAGCTCACCCGGGACAGACCAGCATTTT.

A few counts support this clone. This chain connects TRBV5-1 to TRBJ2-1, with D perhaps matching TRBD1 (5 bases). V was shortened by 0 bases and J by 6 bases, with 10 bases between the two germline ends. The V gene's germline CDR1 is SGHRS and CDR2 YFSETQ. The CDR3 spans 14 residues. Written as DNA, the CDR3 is TGCGCCAGCAGCTTGGGACAGCCGGGCAATGAGCAGTTCTTC. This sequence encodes CASSLGQPGNEQFF.

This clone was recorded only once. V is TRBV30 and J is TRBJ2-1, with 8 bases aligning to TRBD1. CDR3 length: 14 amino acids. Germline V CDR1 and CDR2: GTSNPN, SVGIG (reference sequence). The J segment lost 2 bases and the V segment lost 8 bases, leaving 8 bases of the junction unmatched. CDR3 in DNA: TGTGCCACCCGAGGACAGGGCCCCTACAATGAGCAGTTCTTC. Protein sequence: CATRGQGPYNEQFF.

CDR3 nucleotides: TGTGCCAGCAGCCCGACTAGCGGTTCCTACAATGAGCAGTTCTTC. Translated, it gives CASSPTSGSYNEQFF. The chain links TRBV3-1 (or the pseudogene TRBV3-2) to TRBJ2-1; 9 bases match TRBD2. V lost 4 bases and J lost 1; bases outside the gene matches: 2. This CDR3 is built from 15 residues. The V gene's germline CDR1 is LGHDT and CDR2 YNNKEL (reference sequence).

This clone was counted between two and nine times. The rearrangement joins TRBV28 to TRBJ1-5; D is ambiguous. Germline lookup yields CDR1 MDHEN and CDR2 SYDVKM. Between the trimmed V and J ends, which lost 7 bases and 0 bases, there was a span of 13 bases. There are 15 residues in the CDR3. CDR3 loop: CASTLQSYSNQPQHF. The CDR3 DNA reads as TGTGCCAGCACCTTACAGAGTTATAGCAATCAGCCCCAGCATTTT. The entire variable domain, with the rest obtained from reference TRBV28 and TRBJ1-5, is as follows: DVKVTQSSRYLVKRTGEKVFLECVQDMDHENMFWYRQDPGLGLRLIYFSYDVKMKEKGDIPEGYSVSREKKERFSLILESASTNQTSMYLCASTLQSYSNQPQHFGDGTRLSIL.

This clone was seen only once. CDR3 DNA sequence: TGCGCCAGCAAAAACAGACCTCCCCTCACAGATACGCAGTATTTT. It codes for CASKNRPPLTDTQYF. The rearrangement joins TRBV10-2 to TRBJ2-3; D gene ambiguous. The CDR3 has 15 amino acids. CDR1 and CDR2 (germline): WSHSY, SAAADI. The V end lost 7 bases, the J end lost 2 bases, and 16 bases lay between the germline ends.

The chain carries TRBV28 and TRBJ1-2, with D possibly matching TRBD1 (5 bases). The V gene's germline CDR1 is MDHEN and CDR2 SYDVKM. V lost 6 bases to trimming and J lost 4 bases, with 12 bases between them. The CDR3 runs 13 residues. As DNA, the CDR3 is TGTGCCAGCAGGCTGCAGGGTTCCTATGGCTACACCTTC. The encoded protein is CASRLQGSYGYTF.

The CDR3 coding sequence is TGTGCCAGCTCACCATTGGAGGACCCAGCAGATACGCAGTATTTT. Residues: CASSPLEDPADTQYF. J is TRBJ2-3 and V is TRBV18, with D maybe TRBD2 (5 bases). Per the germline V gene, CDR1 is KGHSH and CDR2 is LQKENI. There are 15 residues in the CDR3. The V end lost 2 bases, the J end lost 4 bases, and 13 bases lay between the germline ends. The complete variable domain, with remaining parts taken from reference TRBV18 and TRBJ2-3, reads NAGVMQNPRHLVRRRGQEARLRCSPMKGHSHVYWYRQLPEEGLKFMVYLQKENIIDESGMPKERFSAEFPKEGPSILRIQQVVRGDSAAYFCASSPLEDPADTQYFGPGTRLTVL.

The CDR3 here is CASSHLGGAGELFF. CDR3 nucleotide sequence: TGTGCCAGCAGCCACCTCGGGGGGGCCGGGGAGCTGTTTTTT. The chain carries TRBV14 and TRBJ2-2, with 8 bases fitting TRBD2. Germline trimming cut 3 bases from V and 6 bases from J; bases unmatched to any gene: 3. This CDR3 region has 14 residues. The germline V gene encodes CDR1 SGHDN and CDR2 FVKESK.

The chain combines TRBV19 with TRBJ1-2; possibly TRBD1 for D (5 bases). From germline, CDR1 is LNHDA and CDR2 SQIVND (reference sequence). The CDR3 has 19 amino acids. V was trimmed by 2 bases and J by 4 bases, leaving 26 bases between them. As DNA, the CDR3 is TGTGCCAGTAGTATACGGAACCTGATTGATGGTGGGGGGGGCTATGGCTACACCTTC. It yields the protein CASSIRNLIDGGGGYGYTF.

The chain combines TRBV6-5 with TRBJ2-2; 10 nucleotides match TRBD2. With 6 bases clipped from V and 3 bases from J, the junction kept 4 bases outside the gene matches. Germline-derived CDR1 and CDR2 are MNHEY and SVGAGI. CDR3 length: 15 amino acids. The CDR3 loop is CASRGLAGDTGELFF. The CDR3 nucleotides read TGTGCCAGCAGGGGTCTAGCGGGGGACACCGGGGAGCTGTTTTTT.